The clone carrying this T cell receptor beta chain has just a few counts. The data were taken from a study of ipilimumab plus nivolumab after autologous stem cell transplantation. Study context: DLBCL patients had primary refractory or relapsed disease.

Here immunoSEQ multiplex PCR was the method, and the copy in TCRdb shows in-frame clones only, minus some. The data show 15,000 to 20,000 clones, over 60% seen once. Specimen: PBMCs, collected in a trial of ipilimumab plus nivolumab as post-transplant consolidation. The clonotype originates from a male donor with diffuse large B-cell lymphoma.

The CDR3 loop is CASGQGGDTQYF. CDR3 bases: TGTGCCAGTGGACAAGGGGGAGATACGCAGTATTTT. V and J are TRBV7-9 and TRBJ2-3; possibly TRBD1 for D (6 bases). This CDR3 spans 12 amino acids. Per the germline V gene, CDR1 is SEHNR and CDR2 is FQNEAQ (reference sequence). Trimming pared 9 bases from V and 5 bases from J, leaving 12 bases between.